These 15 T cell receptor beta chains were all obtained from the same sample, sequenced in a study of hypomethylating agent response in myelodysplastic syndrome (TCRdb year 2021). The library was made by the immunoSEQ multiplex PCR assay. TCRdb holds this immuneACCESS table with in-frame rearrangements only. Some clones are missing; in checked studies, unresolved V genes explain under half, and the rest has no known cause. The sample records 6,000 to 7,000 clones, approximately 81% of which are singletons. Of the sample, roughly 29% is held by the ten largest clones. Sample: bone marrow, taken before or after starting hypomethylating agent treatment for myelodysplastic syndrome (not recorded which). The receptors stem from a human donor with myelodysplastic syndrome.

V is TRBV5-1 and J is TRBJ2-7; 12 nucleotides line up with TRBD2. This CDR3 has 14 residues. Germline loops: CDR1 SGHRS, CDR2 YFSETQ. The V gene end was trimmed by 4 bases and the J gene end by 5 bases; junction bases not matched to a gene: 4. As DNA, the CDR3 is TGCGCCAGCAGCAGGACTAGCGGGATGGACGAGCAGTACTTC. It encodes CASSRTSGMDEQYF.

This chain links TRBV7-8 with TRBJ1-2; a weak D match, TRBD1 (5 bases). Germline lookup yields CDR1 SGHVS and CDR2 FQNEAQ. The ends were cut back, 6 bases at V and 4 bases at J, with 9 bases in the middle. The CDR3 is made up of 12 amino acids. CDR3 nucleotides: TGTGCCAGCAGTCCGGGGGGCTATGGCTACACCTTC. Protein: CASSPGGYGYTF.

The V gene is TRBV5-1, the J gene TRBJ2-2, with 9 bases matching TRBD1. The junction had 6 bases not matched to a gene; V was cut back by 4 bases and J by 5 bases. Germline-derived CDR1 and CDR2 are SGHRS and YFSETQ. The CDR3 consists of 15 residues. The DNA for the CDR3 is TGCGCCAGCAGCCCGACAGGGGGGGCTACCGGGGAGCTGTTTTTT. This codes for CASSPTGGATGELFF. Full variable domain (missing parts from reference TRBV5-1 and TRBJ2-2): KAGVTQTPRYLIKTRGQQVTLSCSPISGHRSVSWYQQTPGQGLQFLFEYFSETQRNKGNFPGRFSGRQFSNSRSEMNVSTLELGDSALYLCASSPTGGATGELFFGEGSRLTVL.

The chain combines TRBV28 with TRBJ2-5; 7 nucleotides match TRBD2. CDR3 size: 14 residues. Germline V gives CDR1 MDHEN, CDR2 SYDVKM. The trim removed 6 bases at V and 5 bases at J, leaving 9 bases unmatched. The CDR3, as DNA: TGTGCCAGCAGCCCCGCGGGGGTACATGAGACCCAGTACTTC. Protein: CASSPAGVHETQYF.

Only a few counts were recorded for this clone. The CDR3 DNA reads TGCGCCAGCAGTTTCTGGAGGATCGCACAAAGTCGGGCCAACGTCCTGACTTTC. This gives the protein CASSFWRIAQSRANVLTF. The chain employs TRBV10-1 and TRBJ2-6; possible D gene TRBD2, 5 bases. Germline loops: CDR1 WNHNN, CDR2 SYGVQD (reference sequence). The CDR3 contains 18 residues. The germline V and J ends were trimmed by 5 bases and 5 bases, with 22 bases remaining between them.

The chain joins TRBV11-2 to TRBJ2-3; D possibly corresponds to TRBD2 (7 bases). Trimming removed 0 bases from V and 4 bases from J, with 17 bases in between. CDR3 length equals 17 residues. Germline assignment: CDR1 SGHAT and CDR2 FQNNGV. CDR3 in amino acids: CASSLDWPTGGPDTQYF. The CDR3 DNA reads TGTGCCAGCAGCTTAGATTGGCCTACCGGGGGGCCAGATACGCAGTATTTT.

The gene calls are TRBV10-3 and TRBJ2-1, with 12 bases that match TRBD2. The CDR3 contains 15 residues. The V segment lost 6 bases and the J segment 8 bases; nucleotides outside the gene matches: 8. Germline V gene lookup returns CDR1 ENHRY and CDR2 SYGVKD. The DNA of the CDR3 is TGTGCCATCAGCCCGCCTAGCGGGGGGGCGGATGAGCAGTTCTTC. Protein: CAISPPSGGADEQFF.

J is TRBJ1-3 and V is TRBV9; D uncertain. Germline V lookup: CDR1 SGDLS, CDR2 YYNGEE. This CDR3 has 15 amino acids. The V end was cut by 2 bases, the J end by 0 bases, with 9 bases between. CDR3 protein: CASSVGQSSGNTIYF. CDR3 sequence (DNA): TGTGCCAGCAGCGTGGGTCAGAGCTCTGGAAACACCATATATTTT.

The rearrangement uses TRBV5-6 and TRBJ1-3; D not resolved. V gave up 4 bases and J gave up 0 bases, with 11 bases separating them. The CDR3 has 15 residues. Germline CDR1 and CDR2: SGHDT and YYEEEE. CDR3 region: CASSRRRTSGNTIYF. CDR3 DNA sequence: TGTGCCAGCAGCCGACGGAGGACCTCTGGAAACACCATATATTTT.

This clone turned up a few times. The chain recombines TRBV7-9 with TRBJ1-1; D ambiguous. The V gene lost 1 base and the J gene lost 1 base, with 4 bases spanning the gap. The CDR3 length is 13 residues. Germline V gene data show CDR1 as SEHNR and CDR2 as FQNEAQ (reference sequence). CDR3 loop: CASSLGRNTEAFF. CDR3 nucleotides: TGTGCCAGCAGCTTAGGCAGGAACACTGAAGCTTTCTTT.

CDR3 residues: CASSQVSTGGIPLHF. In DNA, the CDR3 is TGCGCCAGCAGCCAAGTATCCACAGGCGGTATTCCCCTCCACTTT. The chain is built from TRBV4-1 and TRBJ1-6; a weak D match, TRBD1 (5 bases). Per the germline V gene, CDR1 is MGHRA and CDR2 is YSYEKL. The V gene lost 1 base and the J gene lost 13 bases, with 17 bases spanning the gap. This CDR3 has 15 residues.

V usage is TRBV6-6 and J usage is TRBJ1-2; 8 nucleotides agree with TRBD1. Losses at the gene ends were 7 bases for V and 5 bases for J; bases not matched to a gene: 9. Germline CDR1 reads MNHNY; CDR2 reads SVGAGI (reference sequence). The CDR3 is 14 residues long. The CDR3: CASIAGRGQYGYTF. The CDR3, as DNA: TGTGCCAGCATCGCCGGCAGGGGGCAGTATGGCTACACCTTC.

CDR3 DNA sequence: TGTGCCAGCAGCGTCTCAGGATCTTTTGGCTACACCTTC. It translates to CASSVSGSFGYTF. J is TRBJ1-2 and V is TRBV7-8; D not resolved. The ends were cut back, 5 bases at V and 7 bases at J, with 14 bases in the middle. CDR3 length: 13 amino acids. Germline V gives CDR1 SGHVS, CDR2 FQNEAQ.

The chain links TRBV5-4 to TRBJ2-5, with unresolved D. V was clipped by 2 bases and J by 5 bases, with 10 bases between them. The CDR3 consists of 13 residues. CDR1 is SGHNT, CDR2 YYREEE, per germline (reference sequence). CDR3 coding DNA: TGTGCCAGCAGCTTTAGGCAGAGGGAGACCCAGTACTTC. Residues: CASSFRQRETQYF. Using reference TRBV5-4 and TRBJ2-5 for the parts outside the CDR3, the full variable domain is ETGVTQSPTHLIKTRGQQVTLRCSSQSGHNTVSWYQQALGQGPQFIFQYYREEENGRGNFPPRFSGLQFPNYSSELNVNALELDDSALYLCASSFRQRETQYFGPGTRLLVL.

V and J are TRBV18 and TRBJ2-2, with D tentatively TRBD1 (6 bases). Per germline, CDR1 KGHSH and CDR2 LQKENI. CDR3 size: 16 residues. Trimming stripped 6 bases from V and 0 bases from J, with 14 bases between. CDR3 residues: CASSSGTPANTGELFF. The CDR3 DNA sequence: TGTGCCAGCTCGTCCGGGACACCGGCGAACACCGGGGAGCTGTTTTTT.